This TCR beta chain comes out of a study of Graves' ophthalmopathy and Graves' hyperthyroidism. CDR3 regions of TCR beta were amplified from RNA transcripts. An initial RT-PCR round employing HTBI primers preceded a second-round multiplex PCR. TCRdb re-analysed the multiplex PCR reads in MiXCR, keeping a single row per CDR3 protein. The repertoire holds about 400,000 distinct CDR3 sequences, with 15% to 17% as singletons. General study points: Clonotypes were expanded in thyroid at above 0.001 frequency, and most also appeared in blood.

V lost 4 bases, J lost 2 bases, and 3 bases stayed unmatched. Germline V CDR1 and CDR2: MNHEY, SVGAGI. The CDR3 totals 15 residues. This clonotype appeared a few times. As yet, its antigen is unknown. Sequencing input: peripheral blood. The rearrangement joins TRBV6-5 to TRBJ2-5; 11 bases agree with TRBD2. The sequence was obtained from a woman in her late teens or twenties with stable Graves' hyperthyroidism. The CDR3 reads CASSSGLAVQETQYF. CDR3 DNA sequence: TGTGCCAGCAGTTCGGGACTAGCGGTTCAAGAGACCCAGTACTTC.